The entry below gives a single T cell receptor beta chain sequence along with its context. One end of the junction varies from germline; a read error may be responsible. TCRdb reprocessed the PCR reads via MiXCR and lists one record per CDR3 protein. Counted here are roughly 20,000 distinct CDR3 sequences, about 42% occurring once; the ten biggest clones make up 15% to 20%. CDR3 size: 15 residues. This record comes from a study of tumor-infiltrating lymphocytes in oesophageal squamous cell carcinoma. The receptor comes from a female donor with esophageal squamous cell carcinoma. This chain links TRBV12-3 or TRBV12-4 with TRBJ2-4, with 9 positions matching TRBD1. The sample comprised normal esophageal tissue next to the tumor. The CDR3 region is CASSDRGGYNSPLHF. CDR3 DNA: TGTGCCAGCAGCGACAGGGGGGGATATAATTCACCCCTCCACTTC.